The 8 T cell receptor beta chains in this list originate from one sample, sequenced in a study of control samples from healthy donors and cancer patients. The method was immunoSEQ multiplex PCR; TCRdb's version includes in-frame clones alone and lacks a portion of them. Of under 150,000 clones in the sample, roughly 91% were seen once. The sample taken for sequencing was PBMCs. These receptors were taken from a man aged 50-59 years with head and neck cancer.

This chain's CDR3 is CSASDLAGYQETQYF. CDR3 coding DNA: TGCAGTGCTAGTGACCTAGCGGGCTACCAAGAGACCCAGTACTTC. V and J are TRBV20-1 and TRBJ2-5, with 8 bases identical to TRBD2. V dropped 3 bases and J dropped 0; count of bases not matched to a gene: 6. The CDR3 sequence is 15 residues long. CDR1 and CDR2 (germline): DFQATT, SNEGSKA (reference sequence).

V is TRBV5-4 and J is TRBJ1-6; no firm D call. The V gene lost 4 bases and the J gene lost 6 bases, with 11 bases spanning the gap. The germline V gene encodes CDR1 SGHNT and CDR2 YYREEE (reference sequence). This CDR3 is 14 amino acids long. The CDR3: CASSPSGVNSPLHF. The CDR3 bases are TGTGCCAGCAGCCCGTCCGGGGTTAATTCACCCCTCCACTTT.

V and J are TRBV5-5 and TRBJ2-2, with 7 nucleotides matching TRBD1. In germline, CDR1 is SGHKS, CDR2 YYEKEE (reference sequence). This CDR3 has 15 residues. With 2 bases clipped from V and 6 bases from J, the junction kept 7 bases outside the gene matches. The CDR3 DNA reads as TGTGCCAGCAGCTTCCGGGCCCAGGGGGCCGGGGAGCTGTTTTTT. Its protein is CASSFRAQGAGELFF.

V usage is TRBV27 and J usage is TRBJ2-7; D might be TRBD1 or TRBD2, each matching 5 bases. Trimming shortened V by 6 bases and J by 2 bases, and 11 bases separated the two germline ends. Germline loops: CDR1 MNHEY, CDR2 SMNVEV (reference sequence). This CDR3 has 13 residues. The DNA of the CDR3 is TGTGCCAGCAGCCCCGGGGCCGCCTACGAGCAGTACTTC. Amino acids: CASSPGAAYEQYF.

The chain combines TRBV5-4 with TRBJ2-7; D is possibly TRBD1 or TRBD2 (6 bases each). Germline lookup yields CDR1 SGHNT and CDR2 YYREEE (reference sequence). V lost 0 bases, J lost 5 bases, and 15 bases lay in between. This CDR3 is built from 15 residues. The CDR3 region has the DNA TGTGCCAGCAGCTTGGGGCGACAGGAGGGGGACGAGCAGTACTTC. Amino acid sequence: CASSLGRQEGDEQYF.

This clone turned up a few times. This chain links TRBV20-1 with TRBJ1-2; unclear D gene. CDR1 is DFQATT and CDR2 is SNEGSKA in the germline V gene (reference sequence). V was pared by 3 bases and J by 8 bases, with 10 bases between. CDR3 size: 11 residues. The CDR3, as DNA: TGCAGTGCTAGTTATTATGGCGGCTACACCTTC. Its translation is CSASYYGGYTF.

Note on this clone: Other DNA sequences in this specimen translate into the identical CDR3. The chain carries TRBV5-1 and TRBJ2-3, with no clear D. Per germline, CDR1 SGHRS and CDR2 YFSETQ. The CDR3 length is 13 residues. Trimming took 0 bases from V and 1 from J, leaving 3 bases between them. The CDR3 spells CASSLAGTDTQYF. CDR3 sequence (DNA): TGCGCCAGCAGCTTGGCGGGCACAGATACGCAGTATTTT.

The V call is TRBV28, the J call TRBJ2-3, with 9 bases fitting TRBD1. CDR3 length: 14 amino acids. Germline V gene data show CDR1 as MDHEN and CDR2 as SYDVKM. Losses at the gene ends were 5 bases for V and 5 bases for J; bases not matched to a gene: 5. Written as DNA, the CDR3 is TGTGCCAGCAGTAGACAGGGGGTTAAAGATACGCAGTATTTT. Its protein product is CASSRQGVKDTQYF.